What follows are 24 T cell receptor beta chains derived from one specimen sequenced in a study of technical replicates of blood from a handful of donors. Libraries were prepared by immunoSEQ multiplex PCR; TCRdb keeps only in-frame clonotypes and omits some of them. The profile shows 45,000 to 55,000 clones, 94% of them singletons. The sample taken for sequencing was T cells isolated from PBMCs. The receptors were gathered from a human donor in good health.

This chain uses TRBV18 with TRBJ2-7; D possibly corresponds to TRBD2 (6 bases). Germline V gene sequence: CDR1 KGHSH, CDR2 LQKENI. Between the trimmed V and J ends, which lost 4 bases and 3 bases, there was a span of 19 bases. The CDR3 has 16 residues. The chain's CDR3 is CASSLIATGLNYEQYF. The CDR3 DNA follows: TGTGCCAGCTCACTAATTGCGACGGGACTCAACTACGAGCAGTACTTC.

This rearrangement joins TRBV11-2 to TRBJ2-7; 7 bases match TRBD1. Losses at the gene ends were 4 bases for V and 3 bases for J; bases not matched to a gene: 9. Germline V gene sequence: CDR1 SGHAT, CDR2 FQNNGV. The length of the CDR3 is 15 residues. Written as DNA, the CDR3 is TGTGCCAGCAGCTATAACCCGGGACAGCGCTACGAGCAGTACTTC. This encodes CASSYNPGQRYEQYF.

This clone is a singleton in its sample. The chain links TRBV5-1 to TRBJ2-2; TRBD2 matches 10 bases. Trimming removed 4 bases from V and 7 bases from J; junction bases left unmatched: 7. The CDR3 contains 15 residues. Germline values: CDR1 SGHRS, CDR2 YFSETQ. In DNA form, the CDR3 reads TGCGCCAGCAGCCCAGCGGGGGGGCAAGACGGGGAGCTGTTTTTT. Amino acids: CASSPAGGQDGELFF.

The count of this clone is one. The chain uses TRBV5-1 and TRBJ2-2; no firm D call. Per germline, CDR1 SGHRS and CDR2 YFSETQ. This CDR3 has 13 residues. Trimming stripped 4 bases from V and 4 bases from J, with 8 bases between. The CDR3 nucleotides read TGCGCCAGCAGCCAGCCGGGCACCGGGGAGCTGTTTTTT. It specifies CASSQPGTGELFF.

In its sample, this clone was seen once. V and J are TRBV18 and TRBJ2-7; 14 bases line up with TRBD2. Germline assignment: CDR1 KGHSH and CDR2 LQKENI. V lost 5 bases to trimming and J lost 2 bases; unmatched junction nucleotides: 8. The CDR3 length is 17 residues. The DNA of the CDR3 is TGTGCCAGCTCAAAGGGACTAGCGGGAGTAAGGCCCTACGAGCAGTACTTC. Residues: CASSKGLAGVRPYEQYF.

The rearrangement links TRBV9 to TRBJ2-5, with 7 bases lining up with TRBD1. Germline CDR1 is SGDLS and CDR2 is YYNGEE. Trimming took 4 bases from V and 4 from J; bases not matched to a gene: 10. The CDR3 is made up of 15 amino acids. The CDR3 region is CASSIYRGAGETQYF. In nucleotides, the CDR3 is TGTGCCAGCAGCATATACAGGGGCGCGGGAGAGACCCAGTACTTC.

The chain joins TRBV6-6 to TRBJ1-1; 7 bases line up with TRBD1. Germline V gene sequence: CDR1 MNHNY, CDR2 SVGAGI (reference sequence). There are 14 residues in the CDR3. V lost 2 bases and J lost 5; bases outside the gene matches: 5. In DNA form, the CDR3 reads TGTGCCAGCAGTTACGAAGGGGGCCGGACTGAAGCTTTCTTT. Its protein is CASSYEGGRTEAFF.

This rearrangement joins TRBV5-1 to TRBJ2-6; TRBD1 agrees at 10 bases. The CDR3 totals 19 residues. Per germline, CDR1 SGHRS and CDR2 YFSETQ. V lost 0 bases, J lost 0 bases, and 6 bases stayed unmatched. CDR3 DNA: TGCGCCAGCAGCTTGGCGGGGACAGGGGTGAGCTCTGGGGCCAACGTCCTGACTTTC. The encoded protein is CASSLAGTGVSSGANVLTF.

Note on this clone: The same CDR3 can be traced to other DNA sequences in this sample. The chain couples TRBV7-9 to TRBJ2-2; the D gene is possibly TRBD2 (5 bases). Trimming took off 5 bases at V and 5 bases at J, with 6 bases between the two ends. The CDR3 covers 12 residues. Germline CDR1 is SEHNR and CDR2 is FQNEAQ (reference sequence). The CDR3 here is CASSRGTGELFF. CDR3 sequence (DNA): TGTGCCAGCAGCCGGGGAACCGGGGAGCTGTTTTTT.

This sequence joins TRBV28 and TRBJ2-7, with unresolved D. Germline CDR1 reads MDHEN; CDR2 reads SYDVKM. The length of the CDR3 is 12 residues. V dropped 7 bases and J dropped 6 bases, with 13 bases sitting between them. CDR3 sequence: CASTTERGEQYF. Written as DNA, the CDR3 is TGTGCCAGCACCACGGAAAGAGGCGAGCAGTACTTC.

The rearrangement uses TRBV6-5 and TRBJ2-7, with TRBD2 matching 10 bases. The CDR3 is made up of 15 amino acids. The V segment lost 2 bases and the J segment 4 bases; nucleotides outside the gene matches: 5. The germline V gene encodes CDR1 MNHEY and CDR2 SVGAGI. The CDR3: CASSYQRGGRYEQYF. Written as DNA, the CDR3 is TGTGCCAGCAGTTACCAGCGGGGGGGCCGATACGAGCAGTACTTC.

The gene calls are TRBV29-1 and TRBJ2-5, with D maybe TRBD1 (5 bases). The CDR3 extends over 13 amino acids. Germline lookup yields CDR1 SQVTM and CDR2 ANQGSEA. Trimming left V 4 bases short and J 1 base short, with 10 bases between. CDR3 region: CSVAPGRQETQYF. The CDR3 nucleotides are TGCAGCGTTGCTCCAGGGCGCCAAGAGACCCAGTACTTC.

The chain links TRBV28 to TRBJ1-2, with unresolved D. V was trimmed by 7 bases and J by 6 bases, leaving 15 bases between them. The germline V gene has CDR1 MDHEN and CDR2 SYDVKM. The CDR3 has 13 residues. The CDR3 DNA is TGTGCCAGCATCTCGGGAGTCCGGGATGGCTACACCTTC. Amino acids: CASISGVRDGYTF.

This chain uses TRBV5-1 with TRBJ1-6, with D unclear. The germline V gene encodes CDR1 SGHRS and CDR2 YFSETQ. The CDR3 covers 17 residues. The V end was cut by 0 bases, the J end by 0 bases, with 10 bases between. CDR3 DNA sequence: TGCGCCAGCAGCTTGGTCTCTGGGAGCTCCTATAATTCACCCCTCCACTTT. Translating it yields CASSLVSGSSYNSPLHF.

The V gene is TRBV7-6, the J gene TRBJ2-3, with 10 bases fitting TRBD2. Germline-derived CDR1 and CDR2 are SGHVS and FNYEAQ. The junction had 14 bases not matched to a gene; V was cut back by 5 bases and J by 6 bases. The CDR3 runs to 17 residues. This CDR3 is CASSRGASGGAGDTQYF. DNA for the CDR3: TGTGCCAGCAGCCGAGGGGCAAGCGGGGGGGCGGGTGATACGCAGTATTTT.

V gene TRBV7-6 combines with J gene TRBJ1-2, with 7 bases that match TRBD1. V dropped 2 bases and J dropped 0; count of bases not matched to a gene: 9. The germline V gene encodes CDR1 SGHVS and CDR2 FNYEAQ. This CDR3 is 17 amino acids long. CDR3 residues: CASSLKVRDRTNYGYTF. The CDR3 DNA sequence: TGTGCCAGCAGCTTAAAGGTCCGGGACAGAACTAACTATGGCTACACCTTC.

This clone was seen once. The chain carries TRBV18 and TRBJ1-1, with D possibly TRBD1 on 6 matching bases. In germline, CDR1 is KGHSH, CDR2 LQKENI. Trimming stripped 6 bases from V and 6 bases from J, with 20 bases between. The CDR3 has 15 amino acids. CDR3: CASSLLSGAVAEAFF. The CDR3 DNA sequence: TGTGCCAGCTCTCTTTTATCAGGGGCCGTCGCTGAAGCTTTCTTT.

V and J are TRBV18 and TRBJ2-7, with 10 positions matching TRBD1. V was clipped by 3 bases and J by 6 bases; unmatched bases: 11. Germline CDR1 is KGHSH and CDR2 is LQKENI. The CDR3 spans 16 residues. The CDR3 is CASSPLTGTGEAEQYF. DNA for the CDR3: TGTGCCAGCTCACCGTTGACCGGGACAGGGGAAGCCGAGCAGTACTTC.

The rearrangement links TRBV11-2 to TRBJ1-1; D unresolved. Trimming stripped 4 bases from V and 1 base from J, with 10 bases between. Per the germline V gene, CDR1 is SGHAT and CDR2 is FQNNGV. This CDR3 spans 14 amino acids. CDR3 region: CASSSRRANTEAFF. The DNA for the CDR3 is TGTGCCAGCAGCTCCCGTCGAGCGAACACTGAAGCTTTCTTT.

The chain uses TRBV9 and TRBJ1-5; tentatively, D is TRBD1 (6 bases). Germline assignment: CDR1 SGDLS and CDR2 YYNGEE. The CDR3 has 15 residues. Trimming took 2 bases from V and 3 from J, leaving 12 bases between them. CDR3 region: CASSVDRPFNQPQHF. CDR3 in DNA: TGTGCCAGCAGCGTCGACAGGCCCTTCAATCAGCCCCAGCATTTT.

The CDR3 protein is CASSVGSGGFYNEQFF. In nucleotides, the CDR3 is TGTGCCAGCAGCGTAGGGAGCGGGGGGTTCTACAATGAGCAGTTCTTC. The chain joins TRBV9 to TRBJ2-1, with 9 nucleotides matching TRBD2. Unmatched junction bases numbered 4, after V lost 0 bases and J lost 3 bases. The CDR3 covers 16 residues. Germline lookup yields CDR1 SGDLS and CDR2 YYNGEE.

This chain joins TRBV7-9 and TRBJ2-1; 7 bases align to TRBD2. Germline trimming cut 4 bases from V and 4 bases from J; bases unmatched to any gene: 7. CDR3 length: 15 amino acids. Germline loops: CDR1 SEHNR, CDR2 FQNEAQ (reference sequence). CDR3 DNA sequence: TGTGCCAGCAGCTGGATGGCGGGAGAGTACAATGAGCAGTTCTTC. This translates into CASSWMAGEYNEQFF.

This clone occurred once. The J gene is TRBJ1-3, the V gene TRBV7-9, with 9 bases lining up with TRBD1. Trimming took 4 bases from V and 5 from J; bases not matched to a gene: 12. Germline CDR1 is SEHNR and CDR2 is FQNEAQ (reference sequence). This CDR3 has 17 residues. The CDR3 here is CASSSDSETGGRNTIYF. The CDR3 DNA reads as TGTGCCAGCAGCTCTGACTCTGAAACAGGGGGCCGAAACACCATATATTTT.

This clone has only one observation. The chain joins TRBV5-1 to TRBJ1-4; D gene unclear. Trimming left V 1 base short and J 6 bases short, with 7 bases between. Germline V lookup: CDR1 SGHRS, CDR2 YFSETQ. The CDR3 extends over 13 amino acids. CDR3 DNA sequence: TGCGCCAGCAGCTTGTTGGCAGATGAAAAACTGTTTTTT. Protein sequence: CASSLLADEKLFF.